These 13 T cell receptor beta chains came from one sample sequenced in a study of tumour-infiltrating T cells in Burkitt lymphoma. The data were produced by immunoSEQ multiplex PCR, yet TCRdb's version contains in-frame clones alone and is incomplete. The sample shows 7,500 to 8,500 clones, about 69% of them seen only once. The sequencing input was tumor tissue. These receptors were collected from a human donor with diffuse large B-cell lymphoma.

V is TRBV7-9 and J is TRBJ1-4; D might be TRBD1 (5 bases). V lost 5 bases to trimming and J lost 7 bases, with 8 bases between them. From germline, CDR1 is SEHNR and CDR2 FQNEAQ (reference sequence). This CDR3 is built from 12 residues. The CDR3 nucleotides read TGTGCCAGCAGCCCTGGGGGTGAAAAACTGTTTTTT. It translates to CASSPGGEKLFF.

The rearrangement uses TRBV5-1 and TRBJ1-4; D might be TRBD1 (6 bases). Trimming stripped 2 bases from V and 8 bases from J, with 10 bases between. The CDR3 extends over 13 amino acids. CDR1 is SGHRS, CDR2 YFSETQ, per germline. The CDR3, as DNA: TGCGCCAGCAGCTTCCAGGGACAAGAAAAACTGTTTTTT. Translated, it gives CASSFQGQEKLFF.

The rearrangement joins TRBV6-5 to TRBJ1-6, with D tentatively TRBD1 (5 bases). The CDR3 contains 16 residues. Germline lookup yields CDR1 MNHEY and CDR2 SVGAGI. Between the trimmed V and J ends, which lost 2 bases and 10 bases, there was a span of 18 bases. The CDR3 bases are TGTGCCAGCAGTTACCGCGGGGTCAGTCGGGGGTCACCCCTCCACTTT. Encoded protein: CASSYRGVSRGSPLHF.

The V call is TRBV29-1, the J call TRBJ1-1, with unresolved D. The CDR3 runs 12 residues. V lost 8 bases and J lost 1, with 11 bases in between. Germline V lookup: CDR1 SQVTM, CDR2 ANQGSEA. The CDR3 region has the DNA TGCAGCTGGGGAGGGAGGAACACTGAAGCTTTCTTT. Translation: CSWGGRNTEAFF.

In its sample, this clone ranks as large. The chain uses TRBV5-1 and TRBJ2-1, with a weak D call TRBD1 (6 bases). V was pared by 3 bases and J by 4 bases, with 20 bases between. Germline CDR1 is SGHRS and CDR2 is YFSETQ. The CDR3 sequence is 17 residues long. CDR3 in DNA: TGCGCCAGCAGCTCAGCTATACAGGGTAACCCTTACAATGAGCAGTTCTTC. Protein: CASSSAIQGNPYNEQFF.

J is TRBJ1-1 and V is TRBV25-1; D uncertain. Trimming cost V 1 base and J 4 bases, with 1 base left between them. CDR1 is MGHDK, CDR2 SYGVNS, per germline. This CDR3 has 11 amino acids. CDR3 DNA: TGTGCCAGCAGTGAATTCACTGAAGCTTTCTTT. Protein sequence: CASSEFTEAFF.

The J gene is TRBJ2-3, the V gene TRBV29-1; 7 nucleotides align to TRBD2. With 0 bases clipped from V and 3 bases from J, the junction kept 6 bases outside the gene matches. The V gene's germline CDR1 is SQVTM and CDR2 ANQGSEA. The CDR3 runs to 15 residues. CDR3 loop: CSVEERTSRTDTQYF. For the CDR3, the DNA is TGCAGCGTTGAAGAGAGGACTAGTCGGACAGATACGCAGTATTTT.

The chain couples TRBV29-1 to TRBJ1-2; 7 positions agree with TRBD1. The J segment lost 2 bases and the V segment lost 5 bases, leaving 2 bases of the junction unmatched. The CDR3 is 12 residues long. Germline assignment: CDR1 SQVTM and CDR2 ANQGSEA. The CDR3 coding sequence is TGCAGCGTTCAACAGGGGAACTATGGCTACACCTTC. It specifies CSVQQGNYGYTF.

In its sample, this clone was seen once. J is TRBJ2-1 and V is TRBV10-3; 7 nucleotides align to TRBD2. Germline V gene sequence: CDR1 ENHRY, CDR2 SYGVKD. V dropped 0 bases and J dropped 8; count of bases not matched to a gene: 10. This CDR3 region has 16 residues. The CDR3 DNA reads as TGTGCCATCAGTGAGTCGAAAGGCAGGGCGGGAGATGAGCAGTTCTTC. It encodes CAISESKGRAGDEQFF.

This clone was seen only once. For the CDR3, the DNA is TGTGCCAGCAGCTTGGGGGGCTTAGATACGCAGTATTTT. It translates to CASSLGGLDTQYF. This rearrangement joins TRBV13 to TRBJ2-3, with D possibly called TRBD1 or TRBD2 (6 bases each). The CDR3 contains 13 residues. Germline V gives CDR1 PRHDT, CDR2 FYEKMQ (reference sequence). The V end lost 3 bases, the J end lost 5 bases, and 9 bases lay between the germline ends.

The CDR3 DNA reads as TGTGCCAGCAGCTGGAGGGGTCGGGGGGGCGCTGAAGCTTTCTTT. Translated: CASSWRGRGGAEAFF. The gene calls are TRBV5-4 and TRBJ1-1, with D perhaps TRBD1 (6 bases). The V gene's germline CDR1 is SGHNT and CDR2 YYREEE (reference sequence). CDR3 length: 15 residues. The V gene lost 3 bases and the J gene lost 6 bases, with 18 bases spanning the gap.

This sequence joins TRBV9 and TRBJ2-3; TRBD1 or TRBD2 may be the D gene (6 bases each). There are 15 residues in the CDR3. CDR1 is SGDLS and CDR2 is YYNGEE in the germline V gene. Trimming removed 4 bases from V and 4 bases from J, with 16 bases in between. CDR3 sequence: CASSPTGGWADTQYF. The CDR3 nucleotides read TGTGCCAGCAGCCCAACCGGGGGCTGGGCAGATACGCAGTATTTT.

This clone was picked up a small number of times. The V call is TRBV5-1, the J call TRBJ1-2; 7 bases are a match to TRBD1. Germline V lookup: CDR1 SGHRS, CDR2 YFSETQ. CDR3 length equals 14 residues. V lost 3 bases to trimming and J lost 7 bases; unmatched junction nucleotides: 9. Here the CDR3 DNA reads TGCGCCAGCAGCTCCGATTGGACAGGCGGTGGCTACACCTTC. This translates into CASSSDWTGGGYTF.